The rows below give T cell receptor beta chains drawn from one sample of a study of OX40 agonist ivuxolimab in advanced cancers. Sequencing was performed with immunoSEQ multiplex PCR; in TCRdb, only in-frame clones are kept and a portion is missing. Of 10,000 to 15,000 clones listed, 80% to 85% are singletons. Material: CD4+ or CD8+ T cells sorted from blood, obtained in a trial of the OX40 agonist ivuxolimab. The receptors here all came from an adult with an advanced solid tumor such as melanoma, head and neck, liver or kidney cancer. CDR3s include the opening cysteine and the closing phenylalanine or tryptophan. D genes are given only for firm matches.

>TRBJ2-7|NA|TRBV2
CASIVAGQFYEQYF
TGTGCCAGCATAGTGGCGGGACAGTTCTACGAGCAGTACTTC
>TRBJ1-2|TRBD1|TRBV5-1
CASSPGRGQDNYGYTF
TGCGCCAGCAGCCCCGGGAGGGGGCAAGATAACTATGGCTACACCTTC
>TRBJ2-7|NA|TRBV7-6
CASSLTTGRFNEQYF
TGTGCCAGCAGCCTCACCACAGGGAGGTTCAACGAGCAGTACTTC
>TRBJ2-1|TRBD1|TRBV7-2
CASSFFYLGRGLYNEQFF
TGTGCCAGCAGCTTCTTTTATCTTGGCAGGGGGCTCTACAATGAGCAGTTCTTC
>TRBJ2-2|TRBD1|TRBV4-3
CASSQTQTGWTGELFF
TGCGCCAGCAGCCAAACGCAGACAGGGTGGACCGGGGAGCTGTTTTTT
>TRBJ2-7|TRBD2|TRBV15
CATSPSREADEQYF
TGTGCCACCAGCCCGTCACGGGAGGCCGACGAGCAGTACTTC
>TRBJ2-7|NA|TRBV19
CASKGALSGEQYF
TGTGCCAGTAAAGGGGCTTTGTCTGGCGAGCAGTACTTC
>TRBJ2-7|TRBD1|TRBV27
CASSYRDSNYEQYF
TGTGCCAGCAGTTACCGGGACAGCAACTACGAGCAGTACTTC
>TRBJ2-3|TRBD2|TRBV7-9
CASSPGTSGGTDTQYF
TGTGCCAGCAGTCCTGGGACTAGCGGGGGCACAGATACGCAGTATTTT
>TRBJ2-7|TRBD2|TRBV19
CASSIGTSGYYEQYF
TGTGCCAGTAGTATAGGGACTAGCGGTTACTACGAGCAGTACTTC
>TRBJ2-1|TRBD2|TRBV9
CASSGTSGRAGEQFF
TGTGCCAGCAGCGGGACTAGCGGGAGGGCCGGAGAGCAGTTCTTC